A single sample gave rise to the 22 T cell receptor beta chains below, sequenced in a study of blood T cell repertoires in COVID-19 (dated by TCRdb to about 2020). Receptor amplification or capture employed the immunoSEQ multiplex PCR assay. TCRdb's version of the immuneACCESS table is confined to in-frame rearrangements and falls short of the full clone set. An unresolved V gene accounts for under half of the shortfall where checked; the remainder is of unknown origin. The sample table contains 250,000 or so clones; only one count was recorded for around 86% of them. The biggest ten clones account for about 8.8% of the sample. Sample: peripheral blood. These receptor sequences come from a man between 40 and 49 years old with active or convalescent COVID-19.

This chain links TRBV21-1 with TRBJ2-5; no DNA check was done on the table's D call, TRBD2. TRBV21-1 is a documented pseudogene. There are 15 residues in the CDR3. CDR3 residues: CASSKLYGRQETQYF. The CDR3 DNA follows: TGTGCCAGCAGCAAATTGTATGGGAGACAAGAGACCCAGTACTTC.

This sequence joins TRBV6-5 and TRBJ2-7, with TRBD2 matching over 9 bases. V dropped 5 bases and J dropped 0; count of bases not matched to a gene: 5. Germline V gene data show CDR1 as MNHEY and CDR2 as SVGAGI. This CDR3 has 15 amino acids. The CDR3 loop is CASSPSGGSSYEQYF. The CDR3 region has the DNA TGTGCCAGCAGTCCCAGCGGGGGGAGCTCCTACGAGCAGTACTTC.

J is TRBJ1-1 and V is TRBV18, with D unclear. The CDR3 sequence is 14 residues long. CDR1 and CDR2 (germline): KGHSH, LQKENI. Trimming left V 2 bases short and J 1 base short, with 8 bases between. In DNA, the CDR3 is TGTGCCAGCTCACCATTTCACACGAACACTGAAGCTTTCTTT. It codes for CASSPFHTNTEAFF.

This clone was detected many times. V and J are TRBV2 and TRBJ2-7; 14 bases match TRBD2. This CDR3 comprises 20 residues. Germline CDR1 and CDR2: SNHLY and FYNNEI. J lost 0 bases, V lost 4 bases, and 14 bases had no gene match. CDR3 in amino acids: CASSGIKGLAGGGASYEQYF. The CDR3 DNA sequence: TGTGCCAGCAGTGGGATTAAAGGACTAGCGGGAGGCGGCGCCTCCTACGAGCAGTACTTC.

The rearrangement links TRBV6-1 to TRBJ1-5; TRBD1 is a possible D gene (5 bases). Germline V lookup: CDR1 MNHNS, CDR2 SASEGT. With 5 bases removed from V and 4 bases from J, the gap between germline ends came to 9 bases. CDR3 length: 13 residues. DNA of the CDR3: TGTGCCAGCAGTCGGGGGATGAATCAGCCCCAGCATTTT. Amino acid sequence: CASSRGMNQPQHF.

The V and J genes are TRBV18 and TRBJ1-2; the match to TRBD1 covers 7 bases. The CDR3 sequence is 14 residues long. Germline-derived CDR1 and CDR2 are KGHSH and LQKENI. Trimming removed 6 bases from V and 2 bases from J; junction bases left unmatched: 6. CDR3 amino acids: CASSTGTANYGYTF. DNA for the CDR3: TGTGCCAGCTCCACCGGGACAGCCAACTATGGCTACACCTTC.

This clone was observed a handful of times. Possible read error: a much larger clone is one base away. This CDR3 is also generated by other DNA sequences in the sample. The CDR3 DNA is TGTGCCAGCAGCCAAGTATGGGGGGGGGCAATCTCTGGGGCCAACGTCCTGACTTTC. Protein sequence: CASSQVWGGAISGANVLTF. The rearrangement uses TRBV3-1 (or the pseudogene TRBV3-2) and TRBJ2-6, with a possible D match to TRBD2 (7 bases). The CDR3 spans 19 residues. V was cut by 1 base and J by 0 bases, with 16 bases left in between. Germline lookup yields CDR1 LGHDT and CDR2 YNNKEL (reference sequence).

The rearrangement links TRBV5-1 to TRBJ1-5, with a possible D match to TRBD1 (6 bases). The germline V gene has CDR1 SGHRS and CDR2 YFSETQ. This CDR3 is 15 amino acids long. Trimming took 4 bases from V and 2 from J, leaving 13 bases between them. This chain's CDR3 is CASSPGGQGNQPQHF. CDR3 sequence (DNA): TGCGCCAGCAGCCCGGGGGGCCAAGGCAATCAGCCCCAGCATTTT. Drawing the rest from reference TRBV5-1 and TRBJ1-5, the complete variable domain is KAGVTQTPRYLIKTRGQQVTLSCSPISGHRSVSWYQQTPGQGLQFLFEYFSETQRNKGNFPGRFSGRQFSNSRSEMNVSTLELGDSALYLCASSPGGQGNQPQHFGDGTRLSIL.

V usage is TRBV9 and J usage is TRBJ1-4; TRBD1 might be the D (6 bases). Germline-derived CDR1 and CDR2 are SGDLS and YYNGEE. This CDR3 is 14 amino acids long. V was pared by 0 bases and J by 8 bases, with 11 bases between. Here the CDR3 reads CASSVGGRQEKLFF. The CDR3 coding sequence is TGTGCCAGCAGCGTAGGGGGGCGACAAGAAAAACTGTTTTTT.

The rearrangement joins TRBV5-1 to TRBJ1-1, with unresolved D. The CDR3 length is 14 residues. V was trimmed by 7 bases and J by 1 base, leaving 14 bases between them. Germline V gene sequence: CDR1 SGHRS, CDR2 YFSETQ. DNA for the CDR3: TGCGCCAGCGCCCCTAGGCAGCCGAACACTGAAGCTTTCTTT. Its translation: CASAPRQPNTEAFF.

This chain links TRBV5-1 with TRBJ1-4, with D tentatively TRBD1 (5 bases). CDR1 SGHRS and CDR2 YFSETQ come from the germline V gene. This CDR3 contains 12 residues. With 2 bases removed from V and 12 bases from J, the gap between germline ends came to 11 bases. CDR3 region: CASSFLGGELFF. The CDR3 DNA sequence: TGCGCCAGCAGCTTTTTGGGGGGAGAACTGTTTTTT.

This chain joins TRBV7-9 and TRBJ1-6; 7 bases are a match to TRBD1. The germline V gene encodes CDR1 SEHNR and CDR2 FQNEAQ (reference sequence). With 4 bases clipped from V and 8 bases from J, the junction kept 5 bases outside the gene matches. The length of the CDR3 is 14 residues. Here the CDR3 reads CASSSQGPYSPLHF. The CDR3, as DNA: TGTGCCAGCAGCTCACAGGGGCCCTATTCACCCCTCCACTTT.

The CDR3 loop reads CASSGLAGESYNEQFF. The CDR3 nucleotides are TGTGCCAGCAGCGGACTAGCGGGGGAATCCTACAATGAGCAGTTCTTC. J is TRBJ2-1 and V is TRBV5-6, with 13 bases lining up with TRBD2. The germline V gene encodes CDR1 SGHDT and CDR2 YYEEEE. The J segment lost 1 base and the V segment lost 4 bases, leaving 2 bases of the junction unmatched. The CDR3 is 16 residues long.

The chain joins TRBV11-2 to TRBJ1-5; possibly TRBD1 for D (5 bases). CDR1 is SGHAT and CDR2 is FQNNGV in the germline V gene. The germline V and J ends were trimmed by 10 bases and 5 bases, with 21 bases remaining between them. The CDR3 is 15 residues long. CDR3 DNA sequence: TGTGCCACCGTTCCGGGGGGATCGAGGGATCAGCCCCAGCATTTT. Its protein product is CATVPGGSRDQPQHF.

The V call is TRBV28, the J call TRBJ2-7; 9 bases line up with TRBD1. V dropped 6 bases and J dropped 2; count of bases not matched to a gene: 8. This CDR3 has 15 amino acids. Germline CDR1 is MDHEN and CDR2 is SYDVKM. Here the CDR3 DNA reads TGTGCCAGCAGCCGAGGGACAGGGACCCCCTACGAGCAGTACTTC. It yields the protein CASSRGTGTPYEQYF.

With regard to this clone: Compared with germline, one end of the junction differs, possibly owing to a read error. Other DNA sequences in the same sample also yield this CDR3. The chain employs TRBV5-5 and TRBJ2-1; D possibly corresponds to TRBD2 (5 bases). Germline loops: CDR1 SGHKS, CDR2 YYEKEE (reference sequence). The CDR3 is 13 amino acids. In nucleotides, the CDR3 is TGTGCCAGCTCGAGGGCCTCAGTCAATGAGCAATTCTTC. Its translation is CASSRASVNEQFF.

The chain uses TRBV9 and TRBJ2-5; D is perhaps TRBD1 (5 bases). Germline V gene sequence: CDR1 SGDLS, CDR2 YYNGEE. V was trimmed by 0 bases and J by 2 bases, leaving 14 bases between them. The CDR3 covers 16 residues. The CDR3: CASSVDPVGAQETQYF. The DNA of the CDR3 is TGTGCCAGCAGCGTAGATCCCGTTGGGGCACAAGAGACCCAGTACTTC.

The genes are TRBV5-1 and TRBJ1-2, with a possible D match to TRBD1 (5 bases). This CDR3 is 16 amino acids long. The V gene's germline CDR1 is SGHRS and CDR2 YFSETQ. The germline V and J ends were trimmed by 4 bases and 0 bases, with 16 bases remaining between them. CDR3 bases: TGCGCCAGCAGCCCGCAGCTCGACAGTGCTAACTATGGCTACACCTTC. Translation gives CASSPQLDSANYGYTF.

This clone was detected once. J is TRBJ2-3 and V is TRBV5-1; 7 bases match TRBD1. CDR1 and CDR2 from the germline V gene are SGHRS and YFSETQ. With 2 bases clipped from V and 1 base from J, the junction kept 10 bases outside the gene matches. The CDR3 is 17 amino acids. This CDR3 reads CASSFVRQGDRTDTQYF. The CDR3 bases are TGCGCCAGCAGCTTCGTTAGACAGGGAGACCGCACAGATACGCAGTATTTT.

This rearrangement joins TRBV6-5 to TRBJ1-1; 7 bases map to TRBD1. Germline loops: CDR1 MNHEY, CDR2 SVGAGI. The CDR3 extends over 15 amino acids. V gave up 6 bases and J gave up 6 bases; unmatched junction bases: 13. As DNA, the CDR3 is TGTGCCAGCAGCCCGGACGGAACAACAGGGGCTGAAGCTTTCTTT. Residues: CASSPDGTTGAEAFF.

V usage is TRBV30 and J usage is TRBJ1-1, with TRBD1 matching 8 bases. The CDR3 consists of 13 residues. The junction had 4 bases not matched to a gene; V was cut back by 3 bases and J by 4 bases. Germline CDR1 GTSNPN, CDR2 SVGIG (reference sequence). The CDR3 region is CAWRGTGGTEAFF. The CDR3 DNA sequence: TGTGCCTGGAGAGGTACAGGGGGCACTGAAGCTTTCTTT.

V gene TRBV27 combines with J gene TRBJ2-2; D may be TRBD1 (5 bases). CDR1 and CDR2 (germline): MNHEY, SMNVEV (reference sequence). CDR3 size: 14 residues. Trimming removed 5 bases from V and 0 bases from J, with 7 bases in between. The CDR3 bases are TGTGCCAGCAGTACGACAGCGAACACCGGGGAGCTGTTTTTT. It translates to CASSTTANTGELFF.